Below are 13 T cell receptor beta chains sequenced from a single sample in a study of early stage breast cancer tumors. Libraries were prepared by immunoSEQ multiplex PCR; TCRdb keeps only in-frame clonotypes and omits some of them. The profile shows tens of thousands of clones, 84% of them singletons. The source material was blood. The receptor source for this set is a person aged 45 to 60 with breast cancer.

The DNA for the CDR3 is TGTGCCAGCTCACCCGACGGGGGTGGTAATTCACCCCTCCACTTT. It specifies CASSPDGGGNSPLHF. The genes are TRBV18 and TRBJ1-6; a weak D match, TRBD1 (5 bases). V was shortened by 3 bases and J by 6 bases, with 12 bases between the two germline ends. The CDR3 is 15 amino acids. Germline CDR1 reads KGHSH; CDR2 reads LQKENI. Full variable domain (rest looked up from reference TRBV18 and TRBJ1-6): NAGVMQNPRHLVRRRGQEARLRCSPMKGHSHVYWYRQLPEEGLKFMVYLQKENIIDESGMPKERFSAEFPKEGPSILRIQQVVRGDSAAYFCASSPDGGGNSPLHFGNGTRLTVT.

The J gene is TRBJ2-1, the V gene TRBV7-2, with 8 bases that match TRBD2. The V segment lost 5 bases and the J segment 9 bases; nucleotides outside the gene matches: 9. The CDR3 length is 14 residues. Germline V gene data show CDR1 as SGHTA and CDR2 as FQGNSA. The CDR3 reads CASSRSGALSEQFF. The CDR3 DNA follows: TGTGCCAGCAGCCGTAGCGGGGCCCTGAGTGAGCAGTTCTTC.

Here the CDR3 DNA reads TGTGCCAGTAGTTCAGGTGCAACTAATGAAAAACTGTTTTTT. Protein: CASSSGATNEKLFF. This chain joins TRBV19 and TRBJ1-4; D not resolved. The germline gives CDR1 LNHDA, CDR2 SQIVND (reference sequence). The CDR3 loop spans 14 amino acids. V was shortened by 5 bases and J by 0 bases, with 7 bases between the two germline ends. The full variable domain, completed using reference TRBV19 and TRBJ1-4, is DGGITQSPKYLFRKEGQNVTLSCEQNLNHDAMYWYRQDPGQGLRLIYYSQIVNDFQKGDIAEGYSVSREKKESFPLTVTSAQKNPTAFYLCASSSGATNEKLFFGSGTQLSVL.

In its sample, this clone was seen a few times. This chain joins TRBV5-5 and TRBJ1-1; 7 nucleotides align to TRBD1. The V gene's germline CDR1 is SGHKS and CDR2 YYEKEE (reference sequence). V lost 1 base to trimming and J lost 3 bases; unmatched junction nucleotides: 3. The CDR3 has 14 residues. The CDR3 sequence: CASSLSGGYTEAFF. The CDR3 nucleotides are TGTGCCAGCAGCTTGTCAGGGGGATACACTGAAGCTTTCTTT.

This sequence joins TRBV5-6 and TRBJ1-4; D is unclear. CDR1 and CDR2 (germline): SGHDT, YYEEEE. The CDR3 has 14 amino acids. V shed 0 bases and J shed 4 bases, with 7 bases lying between them. The CDR3 sequence is CASSLESLNEKLFF. CDR3 in DNA: TGTGCCAGCAGCTTGGAAAGCCTTAATGAAAAACTGTTTTTT.

CDR3 protein: CAIRGTSGRGGADTQYF. The DNA for the CDR3 is TGTGCCATCAGGGGGACTAGCGGGAGGGGAGGGGCAGATACGCAGTATTTT. J is TRBJ2-3 and V is TRBV10-3; 16 bases are a match to TRBD2. Trimming removed 6 bases from V and 4 bases from J; junction bases left unmatched: 7. In germline, CDR1 is ENHRY, CDR2 SYGVKD. CDR3 size: 17 residues.

The chain couples TRBV6-5 to TRBJ2-3; a weak D match, TRBD2 (6 bases). CDR3 size: 15 residues. From germline, CDR1 is MNHEY and CDR2 SVGAGI. Trimming removed 1 base from V and 0 bases from J, with 8 bases in between. Written as DNA, the CDR3 is TGTGCCAGCAGTTACTTGGGGACTAGCACAGATACGCAGTATTTT. Its translation is CASSYLGTSTDTQYF.

The J gene is TRBJ2-5, the V gene TRBV2; D not certain. V was trimmed by 2 bases and J by 4 bases, leaving 2 bases between them. The CDR3 extends over 11 amino acids. The V gene's germline CDR1 is SNHLY and CDR2 FYNNEI. CDR3 coding DNA: TGTGCCAGCAGTGAAAGAGAGACCCAGTACTTC. Residues: CASSERETQYF.

The V call is TRBV6-5, the J call TRBJ1-6; 8 bases agree with TRBD1. CDR3 length: 16 residues. Trimming removed 1 base from V and 10 bases from J; junction bases left unmatched: 9. Looked up from germline, CDR1 is MNHEY and CDR2 is SVGAGI. The CDR3: CASSYLDRGPSSPLHF. The CDR3 bases are TGTGCCAGCAGTTACTTAGACAGGGGCCCCAGCTCACCCCTCCACTTT.

This clone occurred once. This chain connects TRBV29-1 to TRBJ2-5, with D possibly being TRBD2 (5 bases). V lost 1 base and J lost 4, with 10 bases in between. The CDR3 covers 13 residues. Germline CDR1 SQVTM, CDR2 ANQGSEA. CDR3 coding DNA: TGCAGCGTTGAAGTCTCTCGGGGAGAGACCCAGTACTTC. It specifies CSVEVSRGETQYF.

The rearrangement links TRBV5-1 to TRBJ1-2; 8 bases fit TRBD1. Trimming cost V 0 bases and J 7 bases; bases outside gene matches: 5. The CDR3 length is 14 residues. Germline V gives CDR1 SGHRS, CDR2 YFSETQ. CDR3 in amino acids: CASSLETGDRGYTF. In nucleotides, the CDR3 is TGCGCCAGCAGCTTGGAGACAGGGGATCGTGGCTACACCTTC.

The chain is built from TRBV19 and TRBJ2-1, with D perhaps matching TRBD2 (7 bases). Germline CDR1 LNHDA, CDR2 SQIVND (reference sequence). The CDR3 has 16 amino acids. V gave up 5 bases and J gave up 7 bases, with 21 bases separating them. The CDR3 loop is CASSLKQGGLVNEQFF. CDR3 in DNA: TGTGCCAGTAGTTTGAAACAGGGAGGGTTGGTAAATGAGCAGTTCTTC.

The chain combines TRBV27 with TRBJ2-1; 12 nucleotides agree with TRBD2. The CDR3 is made up of 20 amino acids. In germline, CDR1 is MNHEY, CDR2 SMNVEV (reference sequence). With 6 bases clipped from V and 4 bases from J, the junction kept 19 bases outside the gene matches. The CDR3 here is CASSRPGLLAGGRPYNEQFF. The CDR3 nucleotides are TGTGCCAGCAGCCGACCAGGGTTGCTAGCGGGAGGGCGCCCATACAATGAGCAGTTCTTC.